Presented here are 30 T cell receptor beta chains from one specimen sequenced in a study of T cell responses to AZD1222 COVID-19 vaccine. Sequencing used immunoSEQ multiplex PCR; TCRdb keeps in-frame clones, though not all of them. The table includes over 85,000 clones, roughly 90% detected once. Source: peripheral blood, taken 28 days after the second AZD1222 dose. The receptors were sampled from an adult who received the AZD1222 COVID-19 vaccine.

This sequence joins TRBV4-1 and TRBJ2-6; 11 bases align to TRBD2. The CDR3 contains 19 residues. The germline gives CDR1 MGHRA, CDR2 YSYEKL. Trimming took 3 bases from V and 4 from J; bases not matched to a gene: 11. CDR3 amino acids: CASSQGIAGGPKGANVLTF. The CDR3 nucleotides are TGCGCCAGCAGCCAGGGGATAGCGGGAGGGCCTAAAGGGGCCAACGTCCTGACTTTC.

The genes are TRBV6-5 and TRBJ2-1, with TRBD1 as a possible D gene (7 bases). Trimming pared 5 bases from V and 2 bases from J, leaving 13 bases between. Germline CDR1 MNHEY, CDR2 SVGAGI. The CDR3 length is 15 residues. DNA of the CDR3: TGTGCCAGCAGTAGGGGGGACAGACCCTACAATGAGCAGTTCTTC. Translation: CASSRGDRPYNEQFF.

The chain couples TRBV19 to TRBJ2-7; tentative D call: TRBD1 (6 bases). This CDR3 contains 14 residues. Looked up from germline, CDR1 is LNHDA and CDR2 is SQIVND (reference sequence). Trimming took 1 base from V and 0 from J, leaving 7 bases between them. Written as DNA, the CDR3 is TGTGCCAGTAGTATAGGACAGGACTCCTACGAGCAGTACTTC. Residues: CASSIGQDSYEQYF.

This clone was seen just once. The rearrangement joins TRBV19 to TRBJ2-3; D is possibly TRBD1 (6 bases). The CDR3 length is 16 residues. CDR1 and CDR2 (germline): LNHDA, SQIVND (reference sequence). V was pared by 5 bases and J by 0 bases, with 15 bases between. The CDR3 region is CASSAPDRSSTDTQYF. As DNA, the CDR3 is TGTGCCAGTAGTGCACCGGACAGATCTAGCACAGATACGCAGTATTTT.

The chain carries TRBV7-7 and TRBJ2-5, with a possible D match to TRBD1 (6 bases). Deletions cut 5 bases from V and 1 base from J, with 11 bases between. CDR3 length: 14 residues. Germline-derived CDR1 and CDR2 are SSHAT and FNYEAQ (reference sequence). The CDR3 reads CASSGRTAQETQYF. Written as DNA, the CDR3 is TGTGCCAGCAGCGGTAGGACAGCCCAAGAGACCCAGTACTTC.

The V call is TRBV5-1, the J call TRBJ2-2, with 7 bases fitting TRBD1. Germline CDR1 reads SGHRS; CDR2 reads YFSETQ. This CDR3 is built from 17 residues. Trimming cost V 0 bases and J 5 bases; bases outside gene matches: 10. CDR3 sequence: CASSLGDRVRLTGELFF. As DNA, the CDR3 is TGCGCCAGCAGCTTGGGAGACAGGGTGAGACTTACCGGGGAGCTGTTTTTT.

The V call is TRBV9, the J call TRBJ1-6, with D maybe TRBD1 (5 bases). The germline gives CDR1 SGDLS, CDR2 YYNGEE. CDR3 size: 15 residues. V was pared by 0 bases and J by 9 bases, with 13 bases between. CDR3 DNA: TGTGCCAGCAGCGTAGGGGGTCAGGGCGCTTCACCCCTCCACTTT. Translated: CASSVGGQGASPLHF.

V usage is TRBV19 and J usage is TRBJ1-2; D gene unclear. CDR1 LNHDA and CDR2 SQIVND come from the germline V gene (reference sequence). V lost 8 bases, J lost 7 bases, and 14 bases lay in between. The CDR3 extends over 12 amino acids. The CDR3 loop reads CASGPPRIGYTF. DNA of the CDR3: TGTGCCAGTGGACCCCCTCGGATTGGCTACACCTTC. Drawing the rest from reference TRBV19 and TRBJ1-2, the complete variable domain is DGGITQSPKYLFRKEGQNVTLSCEQNLNHDAMYWYRQDPGQGLRLIYYSQIVNDFQKGDIAEGYSVSREKKESFPLTVTSAQKNPTAFYLCASGPPRIGYTFGSGTRLTVV.

This clone was recorded once. CDR3 in amino acids: CASSQDGQSSHQPQHF. The CDR3 DNA reads as TGCGCCAGCAGCCAGGACGGACAGTCTTCGCATCAGCCCCAGCATTTT. The gene calls are TRBV4-1 and TRBJ1-5; possible D gene TRBD1, 6 bases. Germline loops: CDR1 MGHRA, CDR2 YSYEKL. V was shortened by 3 bases and J by 5 bases, with 17 bases between the two germline ends. The CDR3 spans 16 residues.

This clone has a handful of counts. The V and J genes are TRBV6-5 and TRBJ2-7; the match to TRBD2 covers 10 bases. Germline loops: CDR1 MNHEY, CDR2 SVGAGI. The ends lost 5 bases at V and 0 bases at J; junction bases unmatched: 4. The CDR3 runs to 15 residues. The CDR3 is CASSRSSGSSYEQYF. CDR3 nucleotides: TGTGCCAGCAGTCGGTCTAGCGGGAGCTCCTACGAGCAGTACTTC.

The chain links TRBV5-1 to TRBJ1-1; a possible D gene is TRBD1 (6 bases). The ends were cut back, 3 bases at V and 1 base at J, with 13 bases in the middle. The length of the CDR3 is 15 residues. Germline V gene lookup returns CDR1 SGHRS and CDR2 YFSETQ. The CDR3 DNA reads as TGCGCCAGCAGCTCGAAACAGGGACAGAACACTGAAGCTTTCTTT. Amino acid sequence: CASSSKQGQNTEAFF. Looking up the rest from reference TRBV5-1 and TRBJ1-1 gives the full variable domain: KAGVTQTPRYLIKTRGQQVTLSCSPISGHRSVSWYQQTPGQGLQFLFEYFSETQRNKGNFPGRFSGRQFSNSRSEMNVSTLELGDSALYLCASSSKQGQNTEAFFGQGTRLTVV.

The V gene is TRBV6-1, the J gene TRBJ2-7; 9 bases map to TRBD2. Trimming at V came to 5 bases and at J to 7 bases, leaving 9 bases not matched to a gene. Germline V gene sequence: CDR1 MNHNS, CDR2 SASEGT. This CDR3 region has 14 residues. The CDR3 region has the DNA TGTGCCAGCAGTTCTATAGCGGGGGTCGGGGAGCAGTACTTC. Translation: CASSSIAGVGEQYF.

The chain links TRBV11-2 to TRBJ2-7, with 9 nucleotides matching TRBD2. The CDR3 is made up of 14 amino acids. V gave up 4 bases and J gave up 6 bases; unmatched junction bases: 7. Germline CDR1 is SGHAT and CDR2 is FQNNGV. Here the CDR3 DNA reads TGTGCCAGCAGCTCCCTAGCGGGATGGGGCGAGCAGTACTTC. It codes for CASSSLAGWGEQYF.

The J gene is TRBJ1-2, the V gene TRBV7-9; 8 bases agree with TRBD1. V was pared by 5 bases and J by 4 bases, with 6 bases of the junction left unmatched. The CDR3 has 14 amino acids. CDR1 SEHNR and CDR2 FQNEAQ come from the germline V gene (reference sequence). CDR3 DNA: TGTGCCAGCAGCCTCGGACAGGGAGCCTATGGCTACACCTTC. It codes for CASSLGQGAYGYTF.

The rearrangement links TRBV5-1 to TRBJ2-7; 8 nucleotides match TRBD2. Germline CDR1 is SGHRS and CDR2 is YFSETQ. The CDR3 is 13 amino acids. The V gene end was trimmed by 4 bases and the J gene end by 2 bases; junction bases not matched to a gene: 2. This CDR3 reads CASSREGAYEQYF. The CDR3 nucleotides read TGCGCCAGCAGCCGGGAGGGAGCCTACGAGCAGTACTTC.

Only a few counts were recorded for this clone. V and J are TRBV13 and TRBJ2-1, with no clear D. Germline V CDR1 and CDR2: PRHDT, FYEKMQ (reference sequence). V lost 2 bases and J 8 bases, leaving 4 bases between the germline ends. CDR3 size: 11 residues. CDR3 nucleotide sequence: TGTGCCAGCAGCTTAAGACATGAGCAGTTCTTC. Protein: CASSLRHEQFF.

The V call is TRBV30, the J call TRBJ2-5; D remains ambiguous. The CDR3 is 13 residues long. V lost 0 bases and J 3 bases, leaving 8 bases between the germline ends. Germline CDR1 and CDR2: GTSNPN and SVGIG (reference sequence). DNA of the CDR3: TGTGCCTGGAGTGTACCCGGAGAAGAGACCCAGTACTTC. Its protein product is CAWSVPGEETQYF.

The V and J genes are TRBV28 and TRBJ1-1, with D perhaps TRBD1 (5 bases). Germline lookup yields CDR1 MDHEN and CDR2 SYDVKM. This CDR3 is built from 16 residues. The germline V and J ends were trimmed by 0 bases and 0 bases, with 11 bases remaining between them. Here the CDR3 DNA reads TGTGCCAGCAGTTTATGGGGACTGGCCGTGAACACTGAAGCTTTCTTT. Translated: CASSLWGLAVNTEAFF.

V gene TRBV5-1 combines with J gene TRBJ1-4; D might be TRBD1 (5 bases). This CDR3 is built from 13 residues. The V gene's germline CDR1 is SGHRS and CDR2 YFSETQ. V was trimmed by 3 bases and J by 10 bases, leaving 13 bases between them. The DNA of the CDR3 is TGCGCCAGCAGCTGGGGCAGGGCTGGAAAACTGTTTTTT. As protein: CASSWGRAGKLFF.

The chain combines TRBV2 with TRBJ1-5; 7 bases are shared with TRBD1. The CDR3 consists of 14 residues. Germline trimming cut 7 bases from V and 6 bases from J; bases unmatched to any gene: 9. The germline V gene encodes CDR1 SNHLY and CDR2 FYNNEI. The CDR3 here is CASIISQGVQPQHF. In nucleotides, the CDR3 is TGTGCCAGCATAATATCTCAGGGGGTTCAGCCCCAGCATTTT.

The V call is TRBV5-1, the J call TRBJ2-1, with D perhaps being TRBD1 or TRBD2 (5 bases each). The CDR3 length is 15 residues. Trimming shortened V by 4 bases and J by 4 bases, and 15 bases separated the two germline ends. Germline values: CDR1 SGHRS, CDR2 YFSETQ. CDR3: CASSPGLGQYNEQFF. CDR3 nucleotides: TGCGCCAGCAGCCCCGGACTGGGGCAATACAATGAGCAGTTCTTC.

This clone has only one observation. The chain uses TRBV6-5 and TRBJ2-7; D call uncertain. V was clipped by 4 bases and J by 1 base, with 8 bases between them. The CDR3 has 13 amino acids. Germline loops: CDR1 MNHEY, CDR2 SVGAGI. CDR3 nucleotides: TGTGCCAGCAGTTCCAGCCTGTCCTACGAGCAGTACTTC. This sequence encodes CASSSSLSYEQYF.

The chain has TRBV30 and TRBJ1-2, with TRBD1 identical over 7 bases. Germline trimming cut 3 bases from V and 4 bases from J; bases unmatched to any gene: 8. CDR1 and CDR2 (germline): GTSNPN, SVGIG (reference sequence). The length of the CDR3 is 14 residues. CDR3 nucleotides: TGTGCCTGGAGCGCTACAGGGGCTAGCTATGGCTACACCTTC. Translated: CAWSATGASYGYTF.

The V and J genes are TRBV20-1 and TRBJ2-1, with D unclear. The CDR3 has 11 amino acids. CDR1 is DFQATT and CDR2 is SNEGSKA in the germline V gene (reference sequence). With 3 bases removed from V and 1 base from J, the gap between germline ends came to 1 base. The CDR3 DNA follows: TGCAGTGCTAGTTCCTACAATGAGCAGTTCTTC. Its translation is CSASSYNEQFF.

This CDR3 is CASSLVVGAGELFF. The CDR3 bases are TGTGCCAGCAGCTTAGTAGTTGGCGCCGGGGAGCTGTTTTTT. The chain carries TRBV11-2 and TRBJ2-2, with no clear D. V shed 1 base and J shed 6 bases, with 9 bases lying between them. Germline assignment: CDR1 SGHAT and CDR2 FQNNGV. CDR3 size: 14 residues.

The chain employs TRBV28 and TRBJ1-5, with 7 positions matching TRBD1. V dropped 6 bases and J dropped 9; count of bases not matched to a gene: 11. This CDR3 is 14 amino acids long. The germline V gene has CDR1 MDHEN and CDR2 SYDVKM. The CDR3 loop is CASSQQGGDGPQHF. The CDR3 DNA is TGTGCCAGCAGCCAGCAGGGGGGCGATGGGCCCCAGCATTTT.

This chain joins TRBV6-5 and TRBJ1-6; D possibly corresponds to TRBD1 (6 bases). The ends were cut back, 5 bases at V and 8 bases at J, with 10 bases in the middle. The CDR3 has 13 residues. The V gene's germline CDR1 is MNHEY and CDR2 SVGAGI. The CDR3 loop is CASSRNRDSPLHF. CDR3 in DNA: TGTGCCAGCAGTCGGAACAGGGATTCACCCCTCCACTTT.

The chain couples TRBV30 to TRBJ1-5; the D gene is possibly TRBD1 (5 bases). Trimming removed 0 bases from V and 6 bases from J, with 18 bases in between. Germline values: CDR1 GTSNPN, CDR2 SVGIG (reference sequence). The CDR3 has 16 amino acids. As DNA, the CDR3 is TGTGCCTGGAGTGTAGGCAGGGACTCTTTGCGTCAGCCCCAGCATTTT. Its translation: CAWSVGRDSLRQPQHF.

This chain connects TRBV28 to TRBJ2-7, with 7 bases lining up with TRBD1. The CDR3 extends over 17 amino acids. Looked up from germline, CDR1 is MDHEN and CDR2 is SYDVKM. The V segment lost 6 bases and the J segment 3 bases; nucleotides outside the gene matches: 17. CDR3 loop: CASSRNILGQVSYEQYF. DNA of the CDR3: TGTGCCAGCAGCCGTAATATCCTCGGACAGGTGAGCTACGAGCAGTACTTC.

V is TRBV3-1 (or the pseudogene TRBV3-2) and J is TRBJ1-1; weak D call: TRBD1 (5 bases). Looked up from germline, CDR1 is LGHDT and CDR2 is YNNKEL (reference sequence). V lost 5 bases to trimming and J lost 2 bases, with 27 bases between them. This CDR3 contains 19 residues. CDR3 nucleotides: TGTGCCAGCAGCGAACAAACCACAGGCACCTTTATTCTTAACACTGAAGCTTTCTTT. This gives the protein CASSEQTTGTFILNTEAFF.